This T cell receptor (beta chain) was sequenced in a study of blood T cell repertoires in COVID-19. TCRdb's copy holds only in-frame clones and misses some; the assay was immunoSEQ multiplex PCR. The sample lists 45,000 to 60,000 clones; more than 85% were seen once. The CDR3 consists of 14 residues. Trimming removed 2 bases from V and 0 bases from J, with 7 bases in between. In germline, CDR1 is SGHAT, CDR2 FQNNGV. This clone was observed a single time. V usage is TRBV11-2 and J usage is TRBJ2-5; TRBD1 is a possible D gene (6 bases). Material: peripheral blood. This receptor was identified in a man aged 50 to 59 with acute or convalescent COVID-19. The CDR3 here is CASSLQGYQETQYF. The CDR3 DNA follows: TGTGCCAGCAGCTTACAGGGGTACCAAGAGACCCAGTACTTC.